This T cell receptor beta chain came from a study of PD-L1 blockade in urothelial cancer. Sequenced by immunoSEQ multiplex PCR; TCRdb stores in-frame clones only, minus some. The table has approximately 100,000 clones, roughly nine tenths seen once; the top ten hold over 0.8%. This CDR3 is 15 amino acids long. V lost 4 bases and J lost 4, with 16 bases in between. The germline V gene has CDR1 SGHDN and CDR2 FVKESK. This sequence joins TRBV14 and TRBJ1-1; D may be TRBD1 (6 bases). This specimen was PBMCs, taken around atezolizumab (anti-PD-L1) treatment. This receptor was taken from a woman older than 75 with urothelial cancer. The chain's CDR3 is CASSRPTGTGTEAFF. CDR3 in DNA: TGTGCCAGCAGCCGTCCAACAGGGACGGGCACTGAAGCTTTCTTT.